The 24 T cell receptor beta chains below all came from one sample that was sequenced in a study of OX40 agonist ivuxolimab in advanced cancers. The table came from immunoSEQ multiplex PCR; TCRdb's copy has only in-frame clones and leaves some out. The sample has 60,000 to 85,000 clones; over 75% are singletons. The specimen was CD4+ or CD8+ T cells sorted from blood, collected in a trial of the OX40 agonist ivuxolimab. The origin of the receptors is an adult with an advanced solid tumor such as melanoma, head and neck, liver or kidney cancer.

The chain couples TRBV5-6 to TRBJ1-2; 10 positions agree with TRBD1. Germline trimming cut 4 bases from V and 7 bases from J; bases unmatched to any gene: 10. CDR3 length equals 15 residues. The germline gives CDR1 SGHDT, CDR2 YYEEEE. In DNA, the CDR3 is TGTGCCAGCAGCAGCCCGACAGGGGGCTTGCTTGGCTACACCTTC. Protein product: CASSSPTGGLLGYTF.

The V and J genes are TRBV28 and TRBJ1-2; D not resolved. Germline V lookup: CDR1 MDHEN, CDR2 SYDVKM. The CDR3 consists of 12 residues. V lost 1 base and J 7 bases, leaving 7 bases between the germline ends. CDR3 loop: CASSLSPSGYTF. The CDR3 coding sequence is TGTGCCAGCAGTTTATCCCCTTCTGGCTACACCTTC.

Only a few counts were recorded for this clone. As DNA, the CDR3 is TGTGCCACCGGACAGGGGATGAACACTGAAGCTTTCTTT. It is translated as CATGQGMNTEAFF. The rearrangement links TRBV25-1 to TRBJ1-1, with 9 bases that match TRBD1. From germline, CDR1 is MGHDK and CDR2 SYGVNS. CDR3 size: 13 residues. J lost 0 bases, V lost 10 bases, and 3 bases had no gene match.

The chain recombines TRBV7-2 with TRBJ2-2; TRBD1 aligns across 7 bases. V shed 3 bases, J shed 1 base, and the junction held 2 bases outside the gene matches. Germline V gives CDR1 SGHTA, CDR2 FQGNSA. The CDR3 spans 15 residues. The CDR3 DNA reads TGTGCCAGCAGCTTGTGGACAGGGAACACCGGGGAGCTGTTTTTT. This sequence encodes CASSLWTGNTGELFF.

The V and J genes are TRBV19 and TRBJ2-7; D not resolved. The CDR3 contains 15 residues. Germline values: CDR1 LNHDA, CDR2 SQIVND (reference sequence). Trimming removed 0 bases from V and 0 bases from J, with 9 bases in between. CDR3 coding DNA: TGTGCCAGTAGTATAGATTGGCAAAGCTCCTACGAGCAGTACTTC. Translating gives CASSIDWQSSYEQYF.

This rearrangement joins TRBV7-9 to TRBJ2-5; tentatively, D is TRBD1 (6 bases). Germline V CDR1 and CDR2: SEHNR, FQNEAQ (reference sequence). CDR3 size: 14 residues. Trimming took off 5 bases at V and 5 bases at J, with 15 bases between the two ends. This CDR3 reads CASSELQGYETQYF. The DNA of the CDR3 is TGTGCCAGCAGCGAATTACAGGGTTATGAGACCCAGTACTTC.

The chain recombines TRBV7-2 with TRBJ2-6; maybe TRBD1 (5 bases). Between the trimmed V and J ends, which lost 4 bases and 0 bases, there was a span of 19 bases. CDR1 is SGHTA and CDR2 is FQGNSA in the germline V gene. The CDR3 length is 19 residues. CDR3 coding DNA: TGTGCCAGCAGCTCCAGGGTGGGGCATTTGAGCTCTGGGGCCAACGTCCTGACTTTC. Its protein product is CASSSRVGHLSSGANVLTF.

The chain joins TRBV7-2 to TRBJ2-7; 10 bases are shared with TRBD1. This CDR3 is built from 16 residues. Looked up from germline, CDR1 is SGHTA and CDR2 is FQGNSA. V trimming: 3 bases; J trimming: 1 base; junction bases outside the gene matches: 6. CDR3 nucleotides: TGTGCCAGCAGCTTTGGCTGGGGACAGGGGTCCTACGAGCAGTACTTC. Translation: CASSFGWGQGSYEQYF.

V gene TRBV5-1 combines with J gene TRBJ2-3; D is unclear. The germline gives CDR1 SGHRS, CDR2 YFSETQ. Deletions cut 3 bases from V and 0 bases from J, with 11 bases between. The CDR3 spans 15 residues. CDR3 residues: CASSSVTISTDTQYF. Written as DNA, the CDR3 is TGCGCCAGCAGCTCGGTGACAATTAGCACAGATACGCAGTATTTT.

V is TRBV27 and J is TRBJ1-1; a weak D match, TRBD1 (5 bases). Germline CDR1 is MNHEY and CDR2 is SMNVEV (reference sequence). V lost 2 bases and J lost 0, with 13 bases in between. The CDR3 is 16 residues long. This chain's CDR3 is CASSLKGVGMNTEAFF. In nucleotides, the CDR3 is TGTGCCAGCAGTTTAAAAGGGGTCGGAATGAACACTGAAGCTTTCTTT.

The CDR3 nucleotides read TGTGCCAGCAGCGTCGGGGCAGGGGGGAAGAACACTGAAGCTTTCTTT. Its protein product is CASSVGAGGKNTEAFF. The chain carries TRBV9 and TRBJ1-1; TRBD1 matches at 7 bases. The CDR3 is made up of 16 amino acids. With 2 bases clipped from V and 1 base from J, the junction kept 8 bases outside the gene matches. Germline CDR1 is SGDLS and CDR2 is YYNGEE. The full variable domain, with the rest looked up from reference TRBV9 and TRBJ1-1, is DSGVTQTPKHLITATGQRVTLRCSPRSGDLSVYWYQQSLDQGLQFLIQYYNGEERAKGNILERFSAQQFPDLHSELNLSSLELGDSALYFCASSVGAGGKNTEAFFGQGTRLTVV.

The rearrangement joins TRBV5-1 to TRBJ2-3; 15 positions agree with TRBD2. The V gene end was trimmed by 3 bases and the J gene end by 1 base; junction bases not matched to a gene: 9. Per the germline V gene, CDR1 is SGHRS and CDR2 is YFSETQ. The length of the CDR3 is 19 residues. CDR3: CASSSIGLAGGGGTDTQYF. Written as DNA, the CDR3 is TGCGCCAGCAGCTCGATCGGACTAGCGGGAGGGGGTGGCACAGATACGCAGTATTTT.

CDR3 coding DNA: TGTGCCAGCAGCTTAGATTTACTTGAGCAGTTCTTC. This translates into CASSLDLLEQFF. The rearrangement links TRBV7-2 to TRBJ2-1, with no clear D. CDR3 length: 12 residues. The V and J ends lost 1 base and 9 bases respectively, with 7 bases between them. Germline CDR1 is SGHTA and CDR2 is FQGNSA.

This clone appeared once. The rearrangement links TRBV30 to TRBJ1-1; perhaps TRBD1 as D (5 bases). The CDR3 runs to 17 residues. CDR1 is GTSNPN and CDR2 is SVGIG in the germline V gene (reference sequence). V was trimmed by 4 bases and J by 0 bases, leaving 21 bases between them. CDR3 DNA sequence: TGTGCCTGGACCTATTCCCCATTGGGACCGTTGAACACTGAAGCTTTCTTT. Its translation: CAWTYSPLGPLNTEAFF.

The rearrangement uses TRBV6-7 and TRBJ2-3; 11 positions agree with TRBD1. TRBV6-7 is sorted into the ORF group, with uncertain function. This CDR3 has 18 amino acids. The trim removed 3 bases at V and 3 bases at J, leaving 11 bases unmatched. The CDR3 coding sequence is TGTGCCAGCAGTTATTGTGTGTCGGACAGGGGGCGGACAGATACGCAGTATTTT. Residues: CASSYCVSDRGRTDTQYF.

The chain's CDR3 is CASSQGNYGYTF. In DNA form, the CDR3 reads TGTGCCAGCAGCCAAGGTAACTATGGCTACACCTTC. This sequence joins TRBV4-2 and TRBJ1-2; D ambiguous. V lost 1 base to trimming and J lost 1 base, with 1 base between them. Per the germline V gene, CDR1 is LGHNA and CDR2 is YNFKEQ. The CDR3 length is 12 residues.

The rearrangement joins TRBV6-5 to TRBJ1-5, with D tentatively TRBD1 (6 bases). V was clipped by 7 bases and J by 7 bases, with 17 bases between them. This CDR3 spans 14 amino acids. Germline V gene lookup returns CDR1 MNHEY and CDR2 SVGAGI. The CDR3 DNA reads TGTGCCAGCACCGACCGACAGGAGGGACAGCCCCAGCATTTT. It specifies CASTDRQEGQPQHF.

The rearrangement links TRBV14 to TRBJ1-4; D not resolved. The V and J ends lost 5 bases and 2 bases respectively, with 9 bases between them. The CDR3 loop spans 14 amino acids. CDR1 SGHDN and CDR2 FVKESK come from the germline V gene. The DNA for the CDR3 is TGTGCCAGCAGCGTTTTAGGGACTAATGAAAAACTGTTTTTT. It translates to CASSVLGTNEKLFF.

The chain carries TRBV27 and TRBJ2-2; the D gene is possibly TRBD1 (6 bases). Between the trimmed V and J ends, which lost 8 bases and 6 bases, there was a span of 19 bases. The V gene's germline CDR1 is MNHEY and CDR2 SMNVEV (reference sequence). The CDR3 runs to 15 residues. CDR3 bases: TGTGCCAGCCGCTTTGTACAGGGTTTTTCCGGGGAGCTGTTTTTT. Encoded protein: CASRFVQGFSGELFF.

This sequence joins TRBV9 and TRBJ2-5; 9 bases are shared with TRBD2. Germline CDR1 reads SGDLS; CDR2 reads YYNGEE. J gave up 0 bases and V 4 bases, and 4 bases lay outside the gene matches. This CDR3 is built from 15 residues. The CDR3 loop is CASSFRLADQETQYF. CDR3 coding DNA: TGTGCCAGCAGCTTTAGACTAGCGGACCAAGAGACCCAGTACTTC.

The chain joins TRBV10-3 to TRBJ1-2, with D unresolved. Germline V gene data show CDR1 as ENHRY and CDR2 as SYGVKD. V was shortened by 0 bases and J by 8 bases, with 7 bases between the two germline ends. The CDR3 is made up of 12 amino acids. The CDR3 DNA reads as TGTGCCATCAGTGAGTCCTTTGGGGGCTACACCTTC. Translation gives CAISESFGGYTF.

V gene TRBV27 combines with J gene TRBJ2-7; 7 positions match TRBD1. With V trimmed by 4 bases and J by 3 bases, 6 bases remained unmatched. Germline V CDR1 and CDR2: MNHEY, SMNVEV (reference sequence). The CDR3 has 14 amino acids. CDR3 amino acids: CASSYKQGSYEQYF. For the CDR3, the DNA is TGTGCCAGCAGTTACAAACAGGGGAGCTACGAGCAGTACTTC.

The chain uses TRBV27 and TRBJ2-2, with TRBD1 matching over 8 bases. The germline CDR1 and CDR2 sequences are MNHEY and SMNVEV (reference sequence). The CDR3 is made up of 17 amino acids. V shed 5 bases and J 2 bases; nucleotides not matched to a gene: 10. The CDR3 spells CASSPLWTGLNTGELFF. DNA of the CDR3: TGTGCCAGCAGTCCCCTCTGGACAGGGTTAAACACCGGGGAGCTGTTTTTT.

This chain joins TRBV10-3 and TRBJ2-7; D not resolved. V was cut by 0 bases and J by 6 bases, with 3 bases left in between. This CDR3 has 11 residues. In germline, CDR1 is ENHRY, CDR2 SYGVKD. In DNA form, the CDR3 reads TGTGCCATCAGTGAGTCTGGCGAGCAGTACTTC. It encodes CAISESGEQYF.